Described below is a single T cell receptor beta chain sequence and its context. What it recognizes is unknown. Relative to the germline gene, one junction end is altered; a read error may explain this. The sample belongs to a study of shared clonotypes between healthy human individuals. Study-wide results and caveats: A reduction in generation probabilities was seen for non-shared clonotypes relative to those shared by all four donors.

Genomic DNA (from each subset) was split evenly across several immunoSEQ plates. The protocol was immunoSEQ multiplex PCR, while the TCRdb copy is restricted to in-frame clones and leaves out a portion. The table has hundreds of thousands of clones, approximately 92% seen once. CD45RO negativity and positive selection for CCR7 defined naive CD8 cells, a population that excluded terminally differentiated effector memory CD45RA+ cells. The V gene's germline CDR1 is MDHEN and CDR2 SYDVKM. This CDR3 is 18 amino acids long. The rearrangement links TRBV28 to TRBJ1-5; D perhaps matches TRBD1 (6 bases). The sequence was collected from a man aged 30 to 45 in good health. Material for sequencing was naive CD8+ T cells sorted from blood. In DNA, the CDR3 is TGTGCCAGCAGTTTCGGATTCACGCGGCAGGGGTCAAATCACCCCCAGCATTTT. It is translated as CASSFGFTRQGSNHPQHF.